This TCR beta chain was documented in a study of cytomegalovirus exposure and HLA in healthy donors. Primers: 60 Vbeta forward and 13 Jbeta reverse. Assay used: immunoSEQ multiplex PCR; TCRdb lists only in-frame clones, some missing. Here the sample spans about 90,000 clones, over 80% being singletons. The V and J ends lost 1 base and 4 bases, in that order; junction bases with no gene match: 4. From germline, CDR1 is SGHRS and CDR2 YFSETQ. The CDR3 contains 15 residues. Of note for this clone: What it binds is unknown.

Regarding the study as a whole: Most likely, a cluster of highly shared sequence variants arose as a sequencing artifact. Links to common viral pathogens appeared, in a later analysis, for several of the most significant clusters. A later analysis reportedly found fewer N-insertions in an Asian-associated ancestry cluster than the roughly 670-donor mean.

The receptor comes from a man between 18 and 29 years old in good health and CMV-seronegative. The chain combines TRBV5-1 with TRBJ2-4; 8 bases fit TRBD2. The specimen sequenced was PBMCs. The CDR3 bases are TGCGCCAGCAGCTTGAATAGCGGGGCAAAAAACATTCAGTACTTC. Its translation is CASSLNSGAKNIQYF. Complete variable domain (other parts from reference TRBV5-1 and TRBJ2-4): KAGVTQTPRYLIKTRGQQVTLSCSPISGHRSVSWYQQTPGQGLQFLFEYFSETQRNKGNFPGRFSGRQFSNSRSEMNVSTLELGDSALYLCASSLNSGAKNIQYFGAGTRLSVL.